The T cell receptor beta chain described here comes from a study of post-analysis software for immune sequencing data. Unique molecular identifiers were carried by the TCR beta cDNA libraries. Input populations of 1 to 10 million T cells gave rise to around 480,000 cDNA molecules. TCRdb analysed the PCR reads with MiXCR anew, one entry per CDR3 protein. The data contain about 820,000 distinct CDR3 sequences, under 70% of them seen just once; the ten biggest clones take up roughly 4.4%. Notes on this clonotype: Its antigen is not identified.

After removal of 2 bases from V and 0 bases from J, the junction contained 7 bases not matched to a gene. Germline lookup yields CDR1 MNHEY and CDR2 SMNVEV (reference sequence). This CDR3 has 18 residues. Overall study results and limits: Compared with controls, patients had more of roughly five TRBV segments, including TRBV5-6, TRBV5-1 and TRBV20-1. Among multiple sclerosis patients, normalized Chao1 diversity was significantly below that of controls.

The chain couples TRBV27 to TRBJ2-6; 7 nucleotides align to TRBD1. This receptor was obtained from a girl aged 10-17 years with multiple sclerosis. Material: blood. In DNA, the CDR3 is TGTGCCAGCAGTTTACGCGACAGGGTTAGCTCTGGGGCCAACGTCCTGACTTTC. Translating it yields CASSLRDRVSSGANVLTF.